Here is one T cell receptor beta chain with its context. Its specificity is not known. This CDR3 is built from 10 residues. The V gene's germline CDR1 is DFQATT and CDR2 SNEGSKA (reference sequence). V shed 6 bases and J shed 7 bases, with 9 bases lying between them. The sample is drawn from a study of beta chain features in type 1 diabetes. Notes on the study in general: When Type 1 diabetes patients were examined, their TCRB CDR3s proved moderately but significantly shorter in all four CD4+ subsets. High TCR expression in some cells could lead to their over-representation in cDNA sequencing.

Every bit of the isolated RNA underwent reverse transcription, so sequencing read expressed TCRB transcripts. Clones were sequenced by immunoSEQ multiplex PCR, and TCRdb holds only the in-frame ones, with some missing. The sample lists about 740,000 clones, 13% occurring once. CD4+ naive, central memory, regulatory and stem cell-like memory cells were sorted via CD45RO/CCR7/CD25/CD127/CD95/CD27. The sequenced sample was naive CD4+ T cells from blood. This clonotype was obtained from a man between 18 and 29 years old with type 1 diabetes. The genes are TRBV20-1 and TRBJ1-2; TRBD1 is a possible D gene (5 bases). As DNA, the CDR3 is TGCAGTGCCGGGACTGGTGGCTACACCTTC. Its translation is CSAGTGGYTF.